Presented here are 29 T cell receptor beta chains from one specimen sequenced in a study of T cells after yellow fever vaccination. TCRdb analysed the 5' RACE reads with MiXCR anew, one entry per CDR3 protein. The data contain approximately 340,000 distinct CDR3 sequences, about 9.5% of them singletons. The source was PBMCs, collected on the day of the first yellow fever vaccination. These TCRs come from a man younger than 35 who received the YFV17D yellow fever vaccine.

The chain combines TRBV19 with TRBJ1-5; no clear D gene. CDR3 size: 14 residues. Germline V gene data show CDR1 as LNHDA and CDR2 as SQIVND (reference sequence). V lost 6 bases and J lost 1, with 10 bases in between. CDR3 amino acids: CASRSDWSNQPQHF. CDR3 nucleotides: TGTGCCAGTAGATCTGATTGGAGCAATCAGCCCCAGCATTTT.

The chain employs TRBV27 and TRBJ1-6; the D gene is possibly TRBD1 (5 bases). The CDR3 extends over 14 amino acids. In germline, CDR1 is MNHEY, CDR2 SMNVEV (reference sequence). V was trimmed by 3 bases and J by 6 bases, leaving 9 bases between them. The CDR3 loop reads CASSLLQGNSPLHF. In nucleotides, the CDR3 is TGTGCCAGCAGTTTGTTGCAGGGTAATTCACCCCTCCACTTT.

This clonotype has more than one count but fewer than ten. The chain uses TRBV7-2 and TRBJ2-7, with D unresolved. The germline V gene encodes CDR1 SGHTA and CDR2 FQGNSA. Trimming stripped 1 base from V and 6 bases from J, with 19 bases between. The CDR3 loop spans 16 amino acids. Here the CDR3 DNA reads TGTGCCAGCAGCTTAGAATTTGGGATCTCTATAGGCGAGCAGTACTTC. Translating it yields CASSLEFGISIGEQYF. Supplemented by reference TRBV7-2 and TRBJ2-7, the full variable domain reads GAGVSQSPSNKVTEKGKDVELRCDPISGHTALYWYRQSLGQGLEFLIYFQGNSAPDKSGLPSDRFSAERTGGSVSTLTIQRTQQEDSAVYLCASSLEFGISIGEQYFGPGTRLTVT.

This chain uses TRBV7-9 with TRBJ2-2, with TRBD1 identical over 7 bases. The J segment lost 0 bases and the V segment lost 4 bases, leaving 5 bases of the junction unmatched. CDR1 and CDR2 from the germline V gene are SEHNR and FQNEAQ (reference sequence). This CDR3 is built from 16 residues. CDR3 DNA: TGTGCCAGCAGCTCGCCCGGGACAGCGAACACCGGGGAGCTGTTTTTT. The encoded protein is CASSSPGTANTGELFF.

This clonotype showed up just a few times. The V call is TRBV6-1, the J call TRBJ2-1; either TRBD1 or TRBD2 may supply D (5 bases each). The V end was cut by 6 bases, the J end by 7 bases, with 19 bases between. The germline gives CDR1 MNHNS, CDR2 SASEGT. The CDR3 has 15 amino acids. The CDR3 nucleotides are TGTGCCAGCAGGGGAAGGGACCCGGTGAGGAATGAGCAGTTCTTC. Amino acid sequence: CASRGRDPVRNEQFF.

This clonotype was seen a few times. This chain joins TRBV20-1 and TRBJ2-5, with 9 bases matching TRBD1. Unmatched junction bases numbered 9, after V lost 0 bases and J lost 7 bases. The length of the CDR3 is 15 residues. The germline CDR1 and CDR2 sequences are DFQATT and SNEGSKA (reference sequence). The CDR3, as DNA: TGCAGTGCTAGAGATGGGGACAGGGCCGACGGGACCCAGTACTTC. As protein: CSARDGDRADGTQYF.

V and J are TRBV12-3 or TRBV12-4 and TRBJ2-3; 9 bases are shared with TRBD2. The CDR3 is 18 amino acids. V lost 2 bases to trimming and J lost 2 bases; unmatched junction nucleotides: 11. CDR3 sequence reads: CASSLRVGLAGLTDTQYF. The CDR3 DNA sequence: TGTGCCAGCAGTTTAAGAGTTGGGCTAGCGGGGCTCACAGATACGCAGTATTTT.

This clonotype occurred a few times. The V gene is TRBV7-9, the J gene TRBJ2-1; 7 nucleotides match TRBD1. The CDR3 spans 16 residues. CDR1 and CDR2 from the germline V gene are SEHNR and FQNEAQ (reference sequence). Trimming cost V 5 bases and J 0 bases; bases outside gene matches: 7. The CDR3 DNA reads TGTGCCAGCAGCCGCAGGGGGAGCACCTCCTACAATGAGCAGTTCTTC. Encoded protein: CASSRRGSTSYNEQFF.

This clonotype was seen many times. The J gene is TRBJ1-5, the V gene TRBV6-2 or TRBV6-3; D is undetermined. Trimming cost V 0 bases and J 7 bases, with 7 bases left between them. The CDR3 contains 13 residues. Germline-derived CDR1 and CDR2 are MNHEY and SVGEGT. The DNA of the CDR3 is TGTGCCAGCAGTTACTCCCTTCGGCAGCCCCAGCATTTT. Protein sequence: CASSYSLRQPQHF.

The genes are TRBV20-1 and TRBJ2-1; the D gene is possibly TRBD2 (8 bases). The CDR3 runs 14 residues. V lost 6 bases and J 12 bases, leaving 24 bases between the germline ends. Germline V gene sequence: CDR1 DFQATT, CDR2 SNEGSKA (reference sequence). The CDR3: CSAEKGAGGSWQFF. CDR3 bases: TGCAGTGCGGAGAAGGGGGCGGGGGGCAGTTGGCAGTTCTTC.

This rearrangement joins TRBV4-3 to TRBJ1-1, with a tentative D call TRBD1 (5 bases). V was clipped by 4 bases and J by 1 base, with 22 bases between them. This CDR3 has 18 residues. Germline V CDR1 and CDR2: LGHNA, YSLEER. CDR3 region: CASSPWGAPGQANTEAFF. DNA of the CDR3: TGCGCCAGCAGCCCTTGGGGCGCCCCGGGCCAAGCGAACACTGAAGCTTTCTTT.

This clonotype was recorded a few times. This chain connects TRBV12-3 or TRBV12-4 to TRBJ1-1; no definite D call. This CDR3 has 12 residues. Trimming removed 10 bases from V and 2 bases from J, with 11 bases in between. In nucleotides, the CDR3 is TGTGCCAACACCCAACATAACACTGAAGCTTTCTTT. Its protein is CANTQHNTEAFF.

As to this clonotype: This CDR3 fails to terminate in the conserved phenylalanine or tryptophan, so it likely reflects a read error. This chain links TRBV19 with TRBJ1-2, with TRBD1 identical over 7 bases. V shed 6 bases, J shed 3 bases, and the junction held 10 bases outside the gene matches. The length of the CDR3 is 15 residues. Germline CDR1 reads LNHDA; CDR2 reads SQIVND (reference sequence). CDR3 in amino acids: CASRWGDREYYGYTS. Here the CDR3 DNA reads TGTGCCAGTAGATGGGGGGACAGAGAATACTATGGCTACACCTCC.

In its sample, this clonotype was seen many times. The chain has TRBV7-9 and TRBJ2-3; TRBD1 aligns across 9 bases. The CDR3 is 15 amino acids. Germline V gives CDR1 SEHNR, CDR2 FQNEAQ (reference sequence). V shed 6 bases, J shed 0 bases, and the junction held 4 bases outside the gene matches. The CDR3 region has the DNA TGTGCCAGCAGACGGGACAGGGTGAGCACAGATACGCAGTATTTT. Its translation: CASRRDRVSTDTQYF.

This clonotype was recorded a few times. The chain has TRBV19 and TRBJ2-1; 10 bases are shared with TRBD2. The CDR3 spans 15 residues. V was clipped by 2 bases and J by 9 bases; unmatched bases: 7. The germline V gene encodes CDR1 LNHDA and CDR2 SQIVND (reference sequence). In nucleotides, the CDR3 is TGTGCCAGTAGTATACAGCGGGGGGGTTTCGGTGAGCAGTTCTTC. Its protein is CASSIQRGGFGEQFF.

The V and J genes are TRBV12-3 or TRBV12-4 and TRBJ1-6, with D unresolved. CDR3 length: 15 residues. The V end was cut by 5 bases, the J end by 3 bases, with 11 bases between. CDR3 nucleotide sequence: TGTGCCAGCAGTCCGAGGGCGGACTATAATTCACCCCTCCACTTT. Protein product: CASSPRADYNSPLHF.

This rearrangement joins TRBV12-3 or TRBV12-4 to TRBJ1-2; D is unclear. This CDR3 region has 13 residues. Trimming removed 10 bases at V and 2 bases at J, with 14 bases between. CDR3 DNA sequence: TGTGCCATCTGGAGACGGTTGAACTATGGCTACACCTTC. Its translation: CAIWRRLNYGYTF.

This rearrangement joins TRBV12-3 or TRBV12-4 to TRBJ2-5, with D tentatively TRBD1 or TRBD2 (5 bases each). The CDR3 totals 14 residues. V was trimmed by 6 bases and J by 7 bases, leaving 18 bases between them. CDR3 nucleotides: TGTGCCAGCAGACCCGGGACCCCCGATGGGACCCAGTACTTC. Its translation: CASRPGTPDGTQYF.

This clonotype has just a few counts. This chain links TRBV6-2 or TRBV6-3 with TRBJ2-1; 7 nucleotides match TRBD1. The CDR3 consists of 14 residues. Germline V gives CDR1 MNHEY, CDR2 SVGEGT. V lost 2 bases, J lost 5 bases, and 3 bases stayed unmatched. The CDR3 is CASSYPDRNNEQFF. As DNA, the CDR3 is TGTGCCAGCAGTTACCCGGACAGGAACAATGAGCAGTTCTTC.

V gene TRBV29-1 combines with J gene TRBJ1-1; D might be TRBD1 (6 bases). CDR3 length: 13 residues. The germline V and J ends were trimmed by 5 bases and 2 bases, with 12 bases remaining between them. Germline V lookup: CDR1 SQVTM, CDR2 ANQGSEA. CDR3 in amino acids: CSVRGHLNTEAFF. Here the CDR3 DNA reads TGCAGCGTTCGGGGACACCTTAACACTGAAGCTTTCTTT.

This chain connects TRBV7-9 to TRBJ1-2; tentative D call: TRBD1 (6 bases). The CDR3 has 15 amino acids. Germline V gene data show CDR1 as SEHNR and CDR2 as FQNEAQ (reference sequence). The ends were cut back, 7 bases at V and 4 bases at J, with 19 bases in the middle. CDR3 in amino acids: CASIRRDNSFYGYTF. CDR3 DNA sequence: TGTGCCAGCATTCGACGGGACAACAGTTTCTATGGCTACACCTTC.

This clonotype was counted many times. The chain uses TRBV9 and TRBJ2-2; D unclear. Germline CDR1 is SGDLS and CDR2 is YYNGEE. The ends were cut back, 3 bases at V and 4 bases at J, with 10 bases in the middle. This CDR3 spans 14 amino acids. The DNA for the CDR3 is TGTGCCAGCAGCGACAGAGCCTCCACCGGGGAGCTGTTTTTT. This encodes CASSDRASTGELFF.

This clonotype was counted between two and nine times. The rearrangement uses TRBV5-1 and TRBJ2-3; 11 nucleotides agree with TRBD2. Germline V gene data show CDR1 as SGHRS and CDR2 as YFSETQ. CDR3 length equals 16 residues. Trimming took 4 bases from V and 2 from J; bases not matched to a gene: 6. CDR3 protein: CASSAGLADHTDTQYF. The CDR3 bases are TGCGCCAGCAGCGCGGGACTAGCGGACCACACAGATACGCAGTATTTT. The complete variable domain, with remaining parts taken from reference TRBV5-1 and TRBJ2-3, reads KAGVTQTPRYLIKTRGQQVTLSCSPISGHRSVSWYQQTPGQGLQFLFEYFSETQRNKGNFPGRFSGRQFSNSRSEMNVSTLELGDSALYLCASSAGLADHTDTQYFGPGTRLTVL.

The CDR3 is CASTGTSGGARDEQFF. CDR3 DNA sequence: TGTGCCAGCACTGGGACTAGCGGGGGGGCTAGGGATGAGCAGTTCTTC. The chain is built from TRBV7-9 and TRBJ2-1; 16 nucleotides line up with TRBD2. The CDR3 loop spans 16 amino acids. V lost 7 bases, J lost 8 bases, and 8 bases stayed unmatched. Germline V lookup: CDR1 SEHNR, CDR2 FQNEAQ (reference sequence).

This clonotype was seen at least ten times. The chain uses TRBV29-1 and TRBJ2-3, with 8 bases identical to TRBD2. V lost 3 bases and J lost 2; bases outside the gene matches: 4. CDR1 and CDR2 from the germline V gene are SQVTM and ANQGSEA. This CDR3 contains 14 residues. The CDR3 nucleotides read TGCAGCGTTGATCGGCGGGGGGCCACAGATACGCAGTATTTT. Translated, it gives CSVDRRGATDTQYF.

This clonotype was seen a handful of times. CDR3 residues: CASSFSGSTNEKLFF. In DNA form, the CDR3 reads TGTGCCAGCAGTTTTTCCGGATCAACTAATGAAAAACTGTTTTTT. The chain joins TRBV12-3 or TRBV12-4 to TRBJ1-4; D gene unclear. The CDR3 runs 15 residues. V lost 3 bases to trimming and J lost 0 bases, with 8 bases between them.

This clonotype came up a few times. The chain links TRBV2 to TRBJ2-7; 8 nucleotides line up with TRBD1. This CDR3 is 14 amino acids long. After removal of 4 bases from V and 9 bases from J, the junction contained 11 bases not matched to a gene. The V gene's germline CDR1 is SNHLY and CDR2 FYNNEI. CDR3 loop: CASSVGQGGERQYV. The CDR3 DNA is TGTGCCAGCAGTGTCGGACAGGGTGGGGAACGGCAGTACGTC.

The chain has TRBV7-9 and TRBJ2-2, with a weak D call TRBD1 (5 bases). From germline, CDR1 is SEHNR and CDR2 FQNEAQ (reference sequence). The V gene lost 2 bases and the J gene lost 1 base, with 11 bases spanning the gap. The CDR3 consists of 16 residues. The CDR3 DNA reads TGTGCCAGCAGCTTACATATGCAGGGGAACACCGGGGAGCTGTTTTTT. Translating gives CASSLHMQGNTGELFF.

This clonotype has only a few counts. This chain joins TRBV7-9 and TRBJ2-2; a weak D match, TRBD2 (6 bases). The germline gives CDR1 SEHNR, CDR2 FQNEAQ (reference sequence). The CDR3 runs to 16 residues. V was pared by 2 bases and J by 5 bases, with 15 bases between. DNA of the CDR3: TGTGCCAGCAGCTTACCTCCGGGACTCCAAACCGGGGAGCTGTTTTTT. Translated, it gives CASSLPPGLQTGELFF.